Below, 29 T cell receptor beta chains from the same sample are listed, as sequenced in a study of response to subunit inactivated influenza vaccine. One entry per CDR3 protein, called by TCRdb with MiXCR from the RT-PCR reads. Of about half a million distinct CDR3 sequences listed, about 7.6% are singletons. The source was PBMCs from blood, collected around 2 years after vaccination. These receptors were obtained from a man in his fifties or sixties who received an inactivated influenza vaccine.

This clonotype was detected only a few times. The chain carries TRBV7-2 and TRBJ2-3, with D unclear. Germline lookup yields CDR1 SGHTA and CDR2 FQGNSA. This CDR3 is 14 amino acids long. V dropped 1 base and J dropped 2 bases, with 7 bases sitting between them. The CDR3, as DNA: TGTGCCAGCAGCTTAGGTTGGCTCACAGATACGCAGTATTTT. Translated: CASSLGWLTDTQYF.

V is TRBV20-1 and J is TRBJ1-5, with D possibly TRBD1 on 5 matching bases. Germline loops: CDR1 DFQATT, CDR2 SNEGSKA (reference sequence). The CDR3 spans 17 residues. Deletions cut 0 bases from V and 0 bases from J, with 15 bases between. CDR3 sequence: CSARDSGRNYSNQPQHF. The CDR3 bases are TGCAGTGCTAGAGATTCGGGACGGAATTATAGCAATCAGCCCCAGCATTTT.

This clonotype has just a few counts. The V gene is TRBV5-1, the J gene TRBJ2-2; tentatively, D is TRBD1 (7 bases). CDR1 and CDR2 (germline): SGHRS, YFSETQ. The CDR3 extends over 14 amino acids. The germline V and J ends were trimmed by 4 bases and 4 bases, with 11 bases remaining between them. Here the CDR3 DNA reads TGCGCCAGCAGCGCGGGACAGTCCACCGGGGAGCTGTTTTTT. Its translation: CASSAGQSTGELFF. Supplemented by reference TRBV5-1 and TRBJ2-2, the full variable domain reads KAGVTQTPRYLIKTRGQQVTLSCSPISGHRSVSWYQQTPGQGLQFLFEYFSETQRNKGNFPGRFSGRQFSNSRSEMNVSTLELGDSALYLCASSAGQSTGELFFGEGSRLTVL.

This clonotype turned up a few times. The J gene is TRBJ2-1, the V gene TRBV14, with D hard to call. V gave up 7 bases and J gave up 7 bases, with 14 bases separating them. The germline V gene encodes CDR1 SGHDN and CDR2 FVKESK. The CDR3 is 13 residues long. In DNA, the CDR3 is TGTGCCAGCACCCTCGGCCCGGGTAATGAGCAGTTCTTC. As protein: CASTLGPGNEQFF.

The chain is built from TRBV12-3 or TRBV12-4 and TRBJ1-3; D is undetermined. V was shortened by 7 bases and J by 7 bases, with 20 bases between the two germline ends. This CDR3 spans 15 amino acids. CDR3 sequence reads: CASIRTYLSRNTIYF. CDR3 bases: TGTGCCAGCATTCGGACTTACCTTAGTCGGAACACCATATATTTT.

This clonotype was seen a handful of times. The chain joins TRBV5-6 to TRBJ2-7, with TRBD1 matching 8 bases. Germline V gives CDR1 SGHDT, CDR2 YYEEEE. The CDR3 totals 15 residues. J was trimmed by 0 bases and V by 1 base; bases with no gene match: 3. CDR3 nucleotides: TGTGCCAGCAGCTTGCCCAGGGGGCTCTCCTACGAGCAGTACTTC. This encodes CASSLPRGLSYEQYF.

This clonotype was counted only a few times. The V and J genes are TRBV5-1 and TRBJ2-7; unclear D gene. The CDR3 is made up of 13 amino acids. Germline V lookup: CDR1 SGHRS, CDR2 YFSETQ. Trimming left V 4 bases short and J 3 bases short, with 11 bases between. The DNA of the CDR3 is TGCGCCAGCAGCGATGGACCCAACTACGAGCAGTACTTC. Protein product: CASSDGPNYEQYF. The full variable domain, rest sourced from reference TRBV5-1 and TRBJ2-7, is KAGVTQTPRYLIKTRGQQVTLSCSPISGHRSVSWYQQTPGQGLQFLFEYFSETQRNKGNFPGRFSGRQFSNSRSEMNVSTLELGDSALYLCASSDGPNYEQYFGPGTRLTVT.

This clonotype has a handful of counts. This chain uses TRBV27 with TRBJ2-4, with 7 bases lining up with TRBD1. The length of the CDR3 is 17 residues. Germline CDR1 is MNHEY and CDR2 is SMNVEV (reference sequence). After removal of 0 bases from V and 8 bases from J, the junction contained 13 bases not matched to a gene. The CDR3 sequence: CASSLSSHRQGRDIQYF. CDR3 coding DNA: TGTGCCAGCAGTTTATCGTCACACCGACAGGGTCGGGACATTCAGTACTTC.

This clonotype occurred once. The rearrangement joins TRBV19 to TRBJ1-1, with unresolved D. Germline values: CDR1 LNHDA, CDR2 SQIVND (reference sequence). V shed 7 bases and J shed 2 bases, with 14 bases lying between them. The CDR3 loop spans 14 amino acids. The CDR3 DNA reads TGTGCCAGTACCATGGGGAGGGAAAACACTGAAGCTTTCTTT. Amino acids: CASTMGRENTEAFF.

The chain is built from TRBV7-2 and TRBJ2-7, with 7 nucleotides matching TRBD2. The CDR3 loop spans 15 amino acids. Per germline, CDR1 SGHTA and CDR2 FQGNSA. With V trimmed by 1 base and J by 1 base, 4 bases remained unmatched. CDR3 loop: CASSLGNSGSYEQYF. CDR3 sequence (DNA): TGTGCCAGCAGCTTAGGTAATAGCGGGTCCTACGAGCAGTACTTC. The full variable domain, in which reference TRBV7-2 and TRBJ2-7 provide the parts outside the CDR3, is GAGVSQSPSNKVTEKGKDVELRCDPISGHTALYWYRQSLGQGLEFLIYFQGNSAPDKSGLPSDRFSAERTGGSVSTLTIQRTQQEDSAVYLCASSLGNSGSYEQYFGPGTRLTVT.

This clonotype showed up just a few times. The chain recombines TRBV7-9 with TRBJ2-1; D could derive from TRBD1 or TRBD2 (5 bases each). This CDR3 region has 16 residues. Trimming left V 4 bases short and J 9 bases short, with 22 bases between. From germline, CDR1 is SEHNR and CDR2 FQNEAQ (reference sequence). The CDR3 DNA is TGTGCCAGCAGCTCAAGGGACGCCCCAACCCGGTTTGAGCAGTTCTTC. This translates into CASSSRDAPTRFEQFF.

This clonotype was seen more than once but under ten times. The rearrangement uses TRBV20-1 and TRBJ2-3, with TRBD2 identical over 8 bases. Germline trimming cut 0 bases from V and 6 bases from J; bases unmatched to any gene: 8. This CDR3 has 15 amino acids. Per the germline V gene, CDR1 is DFQATT and CDR2 is SNEGSKA (reference sequence). CDR3 in amino acids: CSARDLSGAADTQYF. Written as DNA, the CDR3 is TGCAGTGCTAGAGATCTTAGCGGGGCGGCGGATACGCAGTATTTT.

The gene calls are TRBV7-2 and TRBJ2-1; tentatively, D is TRBD1 (6 bases). Per germline, CDR1 SGHTA and CDR2 FQGNSA. V lost 2 bases, J lost 1 base, and 12 bases lay in between. The CDR3 contains 16 residues. The CDR3 sequence: CASSLQGMGSYNEQFF. The CDR3 DNA sequence: TGTGCCAGCAGCTTACAGGGGATGGGGTCCTACAATGAGCAGTTCTTC.

The rearrangement uses TRBV4-1 and TRBJ1-4, with D uncertain. CDR1 is MGHRA, CDR2 YSYEKL, per germline. Trimming removed 4 bases at V and 7 bases at J, with 16 bases between. This CDR3 has 15 residues. The DNA of the CDR3 is TGCGCCAGCAGCCCGGGTGCACCTCGCGGTGAAAAACTGTTTTTT. It is translated as CASSPGAPRGEKLFF.

This clonotype came up a few times. The chain uses TRBV12-3 or TRBV12-4 and TRBJ2-5, with 10 positions matching TRBD1. V lost 6 bases to trimming and J lost 5 bases; unmatched junction nucleotides: 6. CDR3 length: 14 amino acids. The CDR3 region has the DNA TGTGCCAGCAGCCCTGGGACAGGGGATGAGACCCAGTACTTC. This codes for CASSPGTGDETQYF.

The rearrangement uses TRBV6-2 or TRBV6-3 and TRBJ2-7, with D possibly TRBD2 on 5 matching bases. The CDR3 has 17 amino acids. V lost 6 bases and J 3 bases, leaving 24 bases between the germline ends. Per the germline V gene, CDR1 is MNHEY and CDR2 is SVGEGT. This CDR3 reads CASRLAGGGKFFYEQYF. The CDR3 coding sequence is TGTGCCAGCAGGCTAGCTGGAGGCGGAAAGTTTTTCTACGAGCAGTACTTC.

This clonotype was recorded at least ten times. The CDR3 does not close with the conserved phenylalanine or tryptophan, likely indicating a read error. Because the CDR3's place on the DNA is in doubt, the DNA is left out and the CDR3 is given as listed by TCRdb. The rearrangement links TRBV14 to TRBJ1-1. The length of the CDR3 is 9 amino acids, counting both ends. The germline V gene encodes CDR1 SGHDN and CDR2 FVKESK. CDR3 sequence reads: CASSPDCGT.

This clonotype was detected only a few times. This chain uses TRBV20-1 with TRBJ2-1; TRBD1 agrees at 9 bases. Germline V gives CDR1 DFQATT, CDR2 SNEGSKA (reference sequence). With 5 bases clipped from V and 8 bases from J, the junction kept 13 bases outside the gene matches. CDR3 length equals 15 residues. The CDR3 loop is CSASRDGTGIDEQFF. The DNA for the CDR3 is TGCAGTGCTTCCCGGGACGGGACAGGGATCGATGAGCAGTTCTTC.

A few counts support this clonotype. The rearrangement links TRBV15 to TRBJ2-7, with 10 bases matching TRBD2. This CDR3 is 15 amino acids long. V gave up 8 bases and J gave up 5 bases; unmatched junction bases: 12. CDR1 is LNHNV, CDR2 YYDKDF, per germline (reference sequence). The chain's CDR3 is CATRSVSGRYDEQYF. Written as DNA, the CDR3 is TGTGCCACCCGAAGCGTTAGCGGGAGGTATGACGAGCAGTACTTC.

This clonotype appeared a few times. The chain carries TRBV6-5 and TRBJ1-4, with D unclear. CDR3 size: 14 residues. CDR1 and CDR2 (germline): MNHEY, SVGAGI. Trimming cost V 6 bases and J 5 bases, with 13 bases left between them. Written as DNA, the CDR3 is TGTGCCAGCAGCTCTACTGGAGAGAATGAAAAACTGTTTTTT. Translating it yields CASSSTGENEKLFF.

The chain carries TRBV4-3 and TRBJ2-3; D not resolved. Germline V gene lookup returns CDR1 LGHNA and CDR2 YSLEER. The CDR3 runs 16 residues. Trimming took 0 bases from V and 3 from J, leaving 13 bases between them. The CDR3 DNA reads as TGCGCCAGCAGCCAAGATTATGACTTCCAGACAGATACGCAGTATTTT. It encodes CASSQDYDFQTDTQYF.

The chain has TRBV4-2 and TRBJ2-3; 8 bases match TRBD2. CDR1 is LGHNA and CDR2 is YNFKEQ in the germline V gene. CDR3 size: 19 residues. V was pared by 0 bases and J by 2 bases, with 13 bases of the junction left unmatched. The CDR3 sequence: CASSQEVYDQAGATDTQYF. The CDR3 nucleotides read TGTGCCAGCAGCCAAGAAGTGTATGATCAAGCGGGGGCCACAGATACGCAGTATTTT.

This clonotype appeared many times. The CDR3 coding sequence is TGTGCCAGCAGTTATCGGTCGGGGGGGCTCGATGGCAGGGAGCTGTTTTTT. Translation: CASSYRSGGLDGRELFF. The chain is built from TRBV6-5 and TRBJ2-2; 8 bases line up with TRBD2. This CDR3 has 17 amino acids. The V and J ends lost 3 bases and 9 bases, in that order; junction bases with no gene match: 15. CDR1 is MNHEY, CDR2 SVGAGI, per germline.

This clonotype appeared many times. The CDR3 is CASSRTQGRETQYF. In DNA form, the CDR3 reads TGTGCCAGCAGTCGGACCCAAGGTCGGGAGACCCAGTACTTC. The V call is TRBV6-1, the J call TRBJ2-5; D gene ambiguous. Germline CDR1 and CDR2: MNHNS and SASEGT. There are 14 residues in the CDR3. Trimming cost V 5 bases and J 5 bases, with 15 bases left between them.

The V gene is TRBV2, the J gene TRBJ1-5; no reliable D call. The CDR3 extends over 13 amino acids. V shed 1 base and J shed 9 bases, with 10 bases lying between them. Germline CDR1 is SNHLY and CDR2 is FYNNEI. Written as DNA, the CDR3 is TGTGCCAGCAGTGAAGGGTCTCGGGGGCCCCAGCATTTT. Translated: CASSEGSRGPQHF.

This clonotype has a handful of counts. The V and J genes are TRBV10-3 and TRBJ1-2; D is perhaps TRBD1 (6 bases). CDR3 size: 16 residues. V was pared by 8 bases and J by 6 bases, with 25 bases between. The germline gives CDR1 ENHRY, CDR2 SYGVKD. CDR3 protein: CAIPSPSSGAKNGYTF. CDR3 nucleotides: TGTGCCATCCCTTCCCCTTCCTCAGGGGCGAAAAATGGCTACACCTTC.

The chain employs TRBV21-1 and TRBJ2-3; the D call of TRBD1 is as the table states it, not checked on the DNA. TRBV21-1 is labeled a pseudogene. CDR3 length equals 16 residues. CDR3 sequence: CASSKAQQGSTDTQYF. DNA for the CDR3: TGTGCCAGCAGCAAAGCGCAACAGGGAAGCACAGATACGCAGTATTTT.

This clonotype showed up many times. The chain is built from TRBV5-1 and TRBJ2-2, with a weak D call TRBD1 (5 bases). Trimming cost V 0 bases and J 0 bases, with 6 bases left between them. The germline V gene encodes CDR1 SGHRS and CDR2 YFSETQ. The CDR3 consists of 15 residues. The CDR3 protein is CASSLGQTNTGELFF. For the CDR3, the DNA is TGCGCCAGCAGCTTGGGACAGACGAACACCGGGGAGCTGTTTTTT.

At least ten counts were recorded for this clonotype. The rearrangement uses TRBV12-3 or TRBV12-4 and TRBJ2-2; a possible D gene is TRBD2 (8 bases). This CDR3 spans 15 amino acids. The V gene lost 11 bases and the J gene lost 3 bases, with 19 bases spanning the gap. As DNA, the CDR3 is TGTGCCGCGACCCGGGAGGGGGCCGACACCGGGGAGCTGTTTTTT. Protein sequence: CAATREGADTGELFF.